The clone carrying this TCR beta chain was seen a few times. The target antigen is unknown. The entry originates in a study of blood T cells in healthy people across ages. Alongside a J-beta primer mix, a sample-barcoded 5' primer served in a second PCR lasting roughly 6 to 11 cycles. A 12-random-nucleotide template-switch adaptor tagged each cDNA molecule. TCRdb itself ran the 5' RACE reads through MiXCR, one entry per CDR3 protein. The sample records roughly 1,500,000 distinct CDR3 sequences, approximately 38% being singletons. Points from the study as a whole: From one million sequenced T cells, diversity estimates were lower bounds. Fewer expanded clones and more diversity marked long-lived versus aged donors. Older age coincided with a roughly linear decline in TCR beta diversity per million T cells.

The V end lost 0 bases, the J end lost 0 bases, and 5 bases lay between the germline ends. The CDR3 totals 14 residues. Germline V gene lookup returns CDR1 SGHRS and CDR2 YFSETQ. This clonotype originated in a woman aged 18-29 years in good health. Sequencing was carried out using blood. V gene TRBV5-1 combines with J gene TRBJ2-3, with unresolved D. The CDR3 reads CASSLGWSTDTQYF. CDR3 in DNA: TGCGCCAGCAGCTTGGGGTGGAGCACAGATACGCAGTATTTT.